These 30 T cell receptor beta chains came from one sample sequenced in a study of T cell clonality in common variable immunodeficiency. For these receptors, no antigen is known. Study-level results: Fewer deletions and N-nucleotide insertions were reportedly seen in common variable immunodeficiency TCR beta sequences.

The protocol was immunoSEQ multiplex PCR, while the TCRdb copy is restricted to in-frame clones and leaves out a portion. The sample shows more than 35,000 clones, none of them appearing just once. Input material: peripheral blood mononuclear cells. The receptors come from a human donor with common variable immunodeficiency.

Remarks on this clone: The read gets to within 3 residues of the CDR3 end, and the germline J gene fills in the rest. The chain joins TRBV11-2 to TRBJ2-7; TRBD1 matches at 10 bases. The V gene's germline CDR1 is SGHAT and CDR2 FQNNGV. CDR3 length: 15 amino acids. J was trimmed by 4 bases and V by 2 bases; bases with no gene match: 5. The CDR3 spells CASSLLRDRGYEQYF. The covered CDR3 bases are TGTGCCAGCAGCTTACTCCGGGACAGGGGTTACGAG.

Note on this clone: The sequence runs out 3 residues before the end of the CDR3; the remainder is reconstructed from the germline J gene. This chain uses TRBV5-1 with TRBJ2-7; D perhaps matches TRBD1 (6 bases). V shed 3 bases and J shed 3 bases, with 16 bases lying between them. Germline V gives CDR1 SGHRS, CDR2 YFSETQ. The CDR3 consists of 15 residues. The CDR3 here is CASSWDKANYYEQYF. The CDR3 DNA, read in part, is TGCGCCAGCAGCTGGGACAAGGCAAATTACTACGAG.

Worth noting for this clone: The read halts 3 residues ahead of the CDR3 end, with the missing end drawn from the germline J gene. The V call is TRBV5-6, the J call TRBJ1-1; 8 positions agree with TRBD1. CDR3 length: 12 amino acids. Germline V lookup: CDR1 SGHDT, CDR2 YYEEEE. Trimming at V came to 4 bases and at J to 7 bases, leaving 3 bases not matched to a gene. CDR3 DNA, as far as it was read: TGTGCCAGCAGCACGGACAGGGTTGAA. Translated, it gives CASSTDRVE. The complete CDR3 reads CASSTDRVEAFF. Together with reference TRBV5-6 and TRBJ1-1, the CDR3 gives the full variable domain: DAGVTQSPTHLIKTRGQQVTLRCSPKSGHDTVSWYQQALGQGPQFIFQYYEEEERQRGNFPDRFSGHQFPNYSSELNVNALLLGDSALYLCASSTDRVEAFFGQGTRLTVV.

Points on this clone: The read comes to an end 3 residues before the CDR3 does, leaving the germline J gene to fill in the end. This chain uses TRBV20-1 with TRBJ2-7, with 7 bases matching TRBD2. Germline V CDR1 and CDR2: DFQATT, SNEGSKA (reference sequence). This CDR3 comprises 12 residues. V lost 5 bases to trimming and J lost 0 bases; unmatched junction nucleotides: 1. The CDR3 DNA, read in part, is TGCAGTGCTGCGGGGGACTCCTACGAG. Amino acids: CSAAGDSYE. The full CDR3 protein is CSAAGDSYEQYF.

Points on this clone: With the read ending 3 residues before the CDR3 end, the germline J gene is used to fill in that end. The V call is TRBV19, the J call TRBJ2-2; D gene unclear. The length of the CDR3 is 15 residues. Germline V gene sequence: CDR1 LNHDA, CDR2 SQIVND (reference sequence). With 5 bases removed from V and 0 bases from J, the gap between germline ends came to 10 bases. Partial CDR3 DNA: TGTGCCAGTAGTTTACAGAGAACGAACACCGGGGAG. Protein product: CASSLQRTNTGE. The complete CDR3 sequence is CASSLQRTNTGELFF.

This clone was seen a handful of times. The read ends 3 residues shy of where the CDR3 ends; the end is completed using the germline J gene. This chain links TRBV23-1 with TRBJ2-7; 11 nucleotides agree with TRBD1. TRBV23-1 is annotated as an ORF whose role is uncertain. The junction had 9 bases not matched to a gene; V was cut back by 1 base and J by 4 bases. The CDR3 covers 17 residues. CDR3 protein: CASSQLPPDRGLYEQYF. The part of the CDR3 DNA that was read is TGCGCCAGCAGTCAATTACCCCCGGACAGGGGGCTTTACGAG.

This clone was seen many times. The CDR3 end falls 3 residues outside the read, so it is completed with the germline J gene. The V gene is TRBV7-9, the J gene TRBJ1-4; 7 bases match TRBD1. The germline CDR1 and CDR2 sequences are SEHNR and FQNEAQ (reference sequence). The CDR3 length is 15 residues. The V segment lost 0 bases and the J segment 6 bases; nucleotides outside the gene matches: 4. The CDR3 spells CASSLAGTVDEKLFF. Incomplete CDR3 DNA: TGTGCCAGCAGCTTAGCAGGGACAGTTGATGAAAAA.

This clone was seen many times. The CDR3 is CASSPTPGRNEQYF. The CDR3 bases that were read are TGTGCCAGCAGCCCTACGCCGGGGAGGAACGAG. The V call is TRBV5-6, the J call TRBJ2-7, with D perhaps matching TRBD2 (6 bases). The CDR3 is cut off 3 residues early in the read; its end comes from the germline J gene. CDR1 and CDR2 (germline): SGHDT, YYEEEE. V lost 4 bases to trimming and J lost 5 bases, with 16 bases between them. There are 14 residues in the CDR3.

This clone was recorded a few times. Read data end 3 residues before the CDR3 end; the end is taken from the germline J gene. The chain uses TRBV7-2 and TRBJ2-1; tentatively, D is TRBD1 (5 bases). The CDR3 extends over 15 amino acids. Looked up from germline, CDR1 is SGHTA and CDR2 is FQGNSA. V lost 2 bases, J lost 5 bases, and 13 bases lay in between. CDR3 protein: CASSLNRMTHNEQFF. CDR3 DNA, as far as it was read: TGTGCCAGCAGCTTAAACAGGATGACCCACAATGAG.

This clone was observed a handful of times. The sequenced part of the CDR3 DNA is TGCAGTGCTAGGCCCCTATCTAGTTCCGAG. As protein: CSARPLSSSE. The whole CDR3 is CSARPLSSSEQYF. J is TRBJ2-7 and V is TRBV20-1; the D is unclear. The missing CDR3 end, 3 residues past where the read stops, is filled in from the germline J gene. The V end was cut by 3 bases, the J end by 6 bases, with 15 bases between. The CDR3 length is 13 residues. Germline V lookup: CDR1 DFQATT, CDR2 SNEGSKA (reference sequence).

This clone was detected many times. The CDR3 end is not reached by the read, which stops 3 residues before it; the germline J gene fills it in. The rearrangement uses TRBV29-1 and TRBJ1-5; D ambiguous. Germline V gene sequence: CDR1 SQVTM, CDR2 ANQGSEA. The CDR3 covers 19 residues. V lost 8 bases, J lost 0 bases, and 29 bases lay in between. CDR3 bases read: TGCAGCCCGGCTTATCTAAGGGCGCGGGCGGTGAATAGCAATCAGCCC. This gives the protein CSPAYLRARAVNSNQP. The full CDR3 sequence reads CSPAYLRARAVNSNQPQHF.

In its sample, this clone was seen a few times. The read finishes 3 residues shy of the CDR3 end, and the germline J gene is used to complete it. This chain links TRBV7-8 with TRBJ1-2; 9 bases are shared with TRBD1. CDR1 and CDR2 from the germline V gene are SGHVS and FQNEAQ. V lost 3 bases and J lost 6; bases outside the gene matches: 2. The CDR3 runs 13 residues. CDR3 sequence: CASSFTGGDGYTF. Incomplete CDR3 DNA: TGTGCCAGCAGCTTTACAGGGGGCGATGGC.

This clone was found many times. The CDR3 region is CASSFDSNYGYTF. CDR3 bases read: TGTGCCAGCAGCTTCGACAGCAACTATGGC. The V call is TRBV7-9, the J call TRBJ1-2, with a weak D call TRBD1 (5 bases). The DNA ends 3 residues before the CDR3 does, and the rest of the CDR3 is filled in from the germline J gene. Trimming left V 3 bases short and J 2 bases short, with 7 bases between. CDR3 length: 13 residues. In germline, CDR1 is SEHNR, CDR2 FQNEAQ (reference sequence).

A word on this clone: Coverage ceases 3 residues before the CDR3 finishes, and the germline J gene fills in the end. The chain is built from TRBV18 and TRBJ2-7, with D hard to call. The CDR3 totals 15 residues. CDR1 is KGHSH, CDR2 LQKENI, per germline. V was cut by 0 bases and J by 2 bases, with 11 bases left in between. The covered CDR3 bases are TGTGCCAGCTCACCACCCCAGAGAAAGACCTACGAG. As protein: CASSPPQRKTYE. In full, the CDR3 is CASSPPQRKTYEQYF.

Only a few counts were recorded for this clone. The sequenced fragment ends 3 residues before the CDR3 boundary, so the rest is inferred from the germline J gene. The chain has TRBV19 and TRBJ1-1; 8 bases match TRBD1. Trimming took 8 bases from V and 4 from J; bases not matched to a gene: 6. CDR1 and CDR2 from the germline V gene are LNHDA and SQIVND (reference sequence). The CDR3 has 13 residues. The sequenced part of the CDR3 DNA is TGTGCCAGTGGACAGGGCCCCACCACTGAA. Protein: CASGQGPTTE. In full, the CDR3 is CASGQGPTTEAFF.

This clone occurred a few times. The read halts 3 residues ahead of the CDR3 end, with the missing end drawn from the germline J gene. V is TRBV18 and J is TRBJ1-3; D not certain. The length of the CDR3 is 13 residues. V lost 5 bases, J lost 8 bases, and 13 bases lay in between. CDR1 and CDR2 (germline): KGHSH, LQKENI. CDR3 loop: CASSVKGWDTIYF. The part of the CDR3 DNA that was read is TGTGCCAGCTCAGTCAAGGGCTGGGACACC.

Many counts were recorded for this clone. The CDR3 end falls 3 residues outside the read, so it is completed with the germline J gene. The rearrangement links TRBV20-1 to TRBJ2-3; D is unresolved. V was clipped by 2 bases and J by 1 base, with 10 bases between them. CDR3 length: 14 amino acids. Per germline, CDR1 DFQATT and CDR2 SNEGSKA (reference sequence). The CDR3 region is CSARWWARTDTQYF. CDR3 DNA, as far as it was read: TGCAGTGCTAGATGGTGGGCCCGCACAGATACG.

This clone has only a few counts. Coverage ceases 3 residues before the CDR3 finishes, and the germline J gene fills in the end. The chain links TRBV19 to TRBJ1-1, with 9 bases aligning to TRBD1. This CDR3 contains 14 residues. From germline, CDR1 is LNHDA and CDR2 SQIVND (reference sequence). The ends lost 9 bases at V and 6 bases at J; junction bases unmatched: 11. The CDR3 sequence: CASKHRDRAPEAFF. Partial CDR3 DNA: TGTGCCAGCAAACACCGGGACAGGGCTCCTGAA.

Of note for this clone: The read gets to within 3 residues of the CDR3 end, and the germline J gene fills in the rest. The chain has TRBV10-3 and TRBJ2-7, with TRBD1 matching over 7 bases. CDR1 and CDR2 from the germline V gene are ENHRY and SYGVKD. After removal of 2 bases from V and 1 base from J, the junction contained 8 bases not matched to a gene. CDR3 size: 16 residues. CDR3 bases read: TGTGCCATCAGTGAGGCGGGTGGACAGGCGTCCTACGAG. This gives the protein CAISEAGGQASYE. The whole CDR3 protein reads CAISEAGGQASYEQYF.

Of note for this clone: The read ends 3 residues early relative to the CDR3; the germline J gene fills the gap. The chain employs TRBV30 and TRBJ2-1; D is perhaps TRBD2 (5 bases). V lost 4 bases to trimming and J lost 4 bases, with 14 bases between them. This CDR3 spans 14 amino acids. Per germline, CDR1 GTSNPN and CDR2 SVGIG (reference sequence). CDR3 sequence: CAWNQGSAYNEQFF. The sequenced CDR3 bases are TGTGCCTGGAACCAAGGTAGCGCGTACAATGAG.

In the case of this clone: The sequence runs out 3 residues before the end of the CDR3; the remainder is reconstructed from the germline J gene. The rearrangement joins TRBV20-1 to TRBJ2-5; 8 bases agree with TRBD1. Unmatched junction bases numbered 6, after V lost 0 bases and J lost 0 bases. Germline V gene data show CDR1 as DFQATT and CDR2 as SNEGSKA (reference sequence). This CDR3 region has 16 residues. The CDR3 loop is CSARDPAGGNQETQYF. The DNA read from the CDR3 is TGCAGTGCTAGAGATCCCGCAGGGGGCAACCAAGAGACC.

As regards this clone: The DNA ends 3 residues before the CDR3 does, and the rest of the CDR3 is filled in from the germline J gene. J is TRBJ2-7 and V is TRBV6-2 or TRBV6-3; the D gene is possibly TRBD1 (5 bases). The V gene lost 6 bases and the J gene lost 3 bases, with 12 bases spanning the gap. The germline CDR1 and CDR2 sequences are MNHEY and SVGEGT. The CDR3 sequence is 13 residues long. The sequenced part of the CDR3 DNA is TGTGCCAGCAGAACGGACACGATCTACGAG. It is translated as CASRTDTIYE. The whole CDR3 reads CASRTDTIYEQYF.

Points on this clone: The read ends 3 residues shy of where the CDR3 ends; the end is completed using the germline J gene. This chain uses TRBV19 with TRBJ2-1; the D gene is possibly TRBD1 (7 bases). This CDR3 has 14 residues. The V end lost 3 bases, the J end lost 7 bases, and 13 bases lay between the germline ends. CDR1 is LNHDA and CDR2 is SQIVND in the germline V gene (reference sequence). The DNA read from the CDR3 is TGTGCCAGTAGTATCTATCAGGGGGGAAATGAG. Translated: CASSIYQGGNE. The whole CDR3 protein is CASSIYQGGNEQFF.

In its sample, this clone was seen many times. From the germline J gene comes the end of the CDR3, since the read stops 3 residues before it. This chain links TRBV7-2 with TRBJ1-6; possibly TRBD1 for D (5 bases). The CDR3 runs to 15 residues. Germline assignment: CDR1 SGHTA and CDR2 FQGNSA. V lost 5 bases to trimming and J lost 7 bases, with 15 bases between them. The CDR3 loop is CASSPSGGSNSPLHF. Partial CDR3 DNA: TGTGCCAGCAGCCCTTCGGGGGGGAGCAATTCACCC.

For this clone: The sequenced fragment ends 3 residues before the CDR3 boundary, so the rest is inferred from the germline J gene. The rearrangement uses TRBV5-1 and TRBJ2-1; weak D call: TRBD2 (6 bases). In germline, CDR1 is SGHRS, CDR2 YFSETQ. Between the trimmed V and J ends, which lost 0 bases and 6 bases, there was a span of 10 bases. The CDR3 covers 14 residues. CDR3 bases read: TGCGCCAGCAGCTTGGGACTAGATCCCAATGAG. Its protein is CASSLGLDPNE. From start to end, the CDR3 is CASSLGLDPNEQFF.

The CDR3 loop reads CASSLAKWTSGTNEQFF. The covered CDR3 bases are TGCGCCAGCAGCTTGGCAAAGTGGACTAGCGGGACCAATGAG. The gene calls are TRBV5-1 and TRBJ2-1; 12 bases align to TRBD2. The read halts 3 residues ahead of the CDR3 end, with the missing end drawn from the germline J gene. V was pared by 0 bases and J by 6 bases, with 7 bases of the junction left unmatched. Germline-derived CDR1 and CDR2 are SGHRS and YFSETQ. The length of the CDR3 is 17 residues.

This clone has ten or more counts. The read terminates 3 residues ahead of where the CDR3 ends, so the germline J gene completes it. The genes are TRBV5-4 and TRBJ2-3; possible D gene TRBD2, 7 bases. From germline, CDR1 is SGHNT and CDR2 YYREEE (reference sequence). The CDR3 has 13 amino acids. Trimming pared 3 bases from V and 4 bases from J, leaving 9 bases between. The CDR3 sequence is CASSSGGPDTQYF. The sequenced part of the CDR3 DNA is TGTGCCAGCAGCTCCGGGGGGCCAGATACG.

This clone was detected a few times. The sequenced fragment ends 3 residues before the CDR3 boundary, so the rest is inferred from the germline J gene. The chain recombines TRBV7-2 with TRBJ2-7; 7 bases fit TRBD1. The CDR3 loop spans 13 amino acids. Germline V gene data show CDR1 as SGHTA and CDR2 as FQGNSA. J gave up 2 bases and V 6 bases, and 4 bases lay outside the gene matches. Incomplete CDR3 DNA: TGTGCCAGCAGTGACAGGGCGGCCTACGAG. This encodes CASSDRAAYE. The full-length CDR3 reads as CASSDRAAYEQYF.

This clone has a handful of counts. The sequenced fragment ends 3 residues before the CDR3 boundary, so the rest is inferred from the germline J gene. The rearrangement uses TRBV10-2 and TRBJ2-7; D gene unclear. The germline gives CDR1 WSHSY, CDR2 SAAADI. V was shortened by 8 bases and J by 0 bases, with 11 bases between the two germline ends. CDR3 size: 13 residues. The CDR3 DNA, read in part, is TGCGCCAGCCTCGCGCCCCTCTCCTACGAG. Residues: CASLAPLSYE. The full CDR3 sequence reads CASLAPLSYEQYF.

This clone was counted ten times or more. Read sequence stops 3 residues before the CDR3 end, and the germline J gene provides the missing end. The rearrangement links TRBV5-1 to TRBJ2-1, with D unresolved. This CDR3 spans 14 amino acids. Per the germline V gene, CDR1 is SGHRS and CDR2 is YFSETQ. Trimming pared 4 bases from V and 6 bases from J, leaving 14 bases between. The CDR3 loop is CASSIHSPGNEQFF. The sequenced part of the CDR3 DNA is TGCGCCAGCAGCATCCACTCCCCGGGCAATGAG. Full variable domain (outside the CDR3, taken from reference TRBV5-1 and TRBJ2-1): KAGVTQTPRYLIKTRGQQVTLSCSPISGHRSVSWYQQTPGQGLQFLFEYFSETQRNKGNFPGRFSGRQFSNSRSEMNVSTLELGDSALYLCASSIHSPGNEQFFGPGTRLTVL.